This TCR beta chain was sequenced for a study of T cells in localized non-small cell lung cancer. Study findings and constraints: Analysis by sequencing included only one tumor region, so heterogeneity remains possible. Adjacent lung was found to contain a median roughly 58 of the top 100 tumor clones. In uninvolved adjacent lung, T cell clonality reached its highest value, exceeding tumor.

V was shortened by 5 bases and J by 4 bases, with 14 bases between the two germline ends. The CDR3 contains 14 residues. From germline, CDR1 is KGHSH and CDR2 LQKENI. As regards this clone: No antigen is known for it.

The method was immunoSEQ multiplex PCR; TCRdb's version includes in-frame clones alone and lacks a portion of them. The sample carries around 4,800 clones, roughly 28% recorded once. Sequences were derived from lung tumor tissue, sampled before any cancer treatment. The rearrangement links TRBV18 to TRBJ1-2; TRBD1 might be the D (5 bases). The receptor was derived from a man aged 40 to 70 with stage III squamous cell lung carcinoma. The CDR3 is CASSGTAWRYGYTF. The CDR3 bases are TGTGCCAGCTCAGGGACGGCCTGGCGCTATGGCTACACCTTC.